The following is a TCR beta chain sequence with its context. What it binds is unknown. The data derive from a study of blood T cells in healthy people across ages. General observations from the study: Estimates drawn from one million T cells were deemed to understate diversity. Unsorted PBMC material precluded a definitive naive versus antigen-experienced comparison.

The CDR3 totals 16 residues. Trimming stripped 3 bases from V and 9 bases from J, with 23 bases between. Germline V gene lookup returns CDR1 ENHRY and CDR2 SYGVKD. Primed by a sample-barcoded 5' primer and a J-beta primer mix, a second PCR proceeded for roughly 6 to 12 cycles. Using its own MiXCR run on the 5' RACE reads, TCRdb lists one record per CDR3 protein. Of about 1.8 million distinct CDR3 sequences in the sample, 49% were seen once. The chain links TRBV10-3 to TRBJ2-5; D may be TRBD2 (6 bases). This clonotype originated in a woman aged 40 to 55 in good health. The sample was blood. The CDR3 loop reads CAISEGSGRVGEAQYF. The CDR3 region has the DNA TGTGCCATCAGTGAAGGGTCGGGCAGGGTCGGGGAGGCCCAGTACTTC.